The 25 T cell receptor beta chains presented below share a single source sample, sequenced in a study of Ad26.COV2.S vaccination and SARS-CoV-2 variants. TCRdb's copy holds only in-frame clones and misses some; the assay was immunoSEQ multiplex PCR. The profile shows roughly 180,000 clones, roughly 85% of them singletons. This material consisted of peripheral blood, taken after recovery from COVID-19. These receptor sequences come from a human donor who had recovered from COVID-19.

The chain combines TRBV2 with TRBJ2-1, with no clear D. CDR1 is SNHLY, CDR2 FYNNEI, per germline. The V and J ends lost 0 bases and 7 bases respectively, with 4 bases between them. CDR3 size: 12 residues. CDR3 sequence (DNA): TGTGCCAGCAGTGAAGCGGGTAATGAGCAGTTCTTC. Translating gives CASSEAGNEQFF.

The rearrangement links TRBV7-2 to TRBJ2-1; TRBD2 matches at 12 bases. CDR1 and CDR2 from the germline V gene are SGHTA and FQGNSA. With V trimmed by 4 bases and J by 7 bases, 8 bases remained unmatched. The CDR3 runs 16 residues. CDR3 loop: CASSSELAGGGNEQFF. In DNA form, the CDR3 reads TGTGCCAGCAGCTCCGAACTAGCGGGGGGCGGAAATGAGCAGTTCTTC.

In its sample, this clone was seen once. The chain has TRBV3-1 (or the pseudogene TRBV3-2) and TRBJ2-1; a possible D gene is TRBD2 (5 bases). There are 17 residues in the CDR3. Trimming took off 0 bases at V and 2 bases at J, with 14 bases between the two ends. Germline CDR1 is LGHDT and CDR2 is YNNKEL (reference sequence). CDR3 in amino acids: CASSQESDSSPYNEQFF. For the CDR3, the DNA is TGTGCCAGCAGCCAAGAATCGGACTCCAGCCCCTACAATGAGCAGTTCTTC.

This rearrangement joins TRBV4-2 to TRBJ2-7; 8 bases fit TRBD1. Germline CDR1 LGHNA, CDR2 YNFKEQ. Unmatched junction bases numbered 5, after V lost 1 base and J lost 3 bases. This CDR3 is 15 amino acids long. CDR3 nucleotides: TGTGCCAGCAGCCAAGCTGGGACAGGCTTCTACGAGCAGTACTTC. Protein: CASSQAGTGFYEQYF.

The chain employs TRBV7-3 and TRBJ2-3; 8 bases are a match to TRBD2. Germline CDR1 SGHTA, CDR2 FQGTGA. The CDR3 loop spans 16 amino acids. After removal of 4 bases from V and 4 bases from J, the junction contained 10 bases not matched to a gene. The CDR3 region is CASSSTPGLEADTQYF. CDR3 coding DNA: TGTGCCAGCAGCTCAACTCCGGGACTAGAGGCAGATACGCAGTATTTT.

V gene TRBV5-5 combines with J gene TRBJ2-5, with 8 bases that match TRBD2. Germline CDR1 is SGHKS and CDR2 is YYEKEE (reference sequence). V was pared by 0 bases and J by 1 base, with 5 bases of the junction left unmatched. The CDR3 has 16 amino acids. CDR3 amino acids: CASSLGALAAQETQYF. The DNA for the CDR3 is TGTGCCAGCAGCTTGGGAGCACTAGCGGCCCAAGAGACCCAGTACTTC. Combining the CDR3 with reference TRBV5-5 and TRBJ2-5 gives the whole variable domain DAGVTQSPTHLIKTRGQQVTLRCSPISGHKSVSWYQQVLGQGPQFIFQYYEKEERGRGNFPDRFSARQFPNYSSELNVNALLLGDSALYLCASSLGALAAQETQYFGPGTRLLVL.

J is TRBJ1-3 and V is TRBV7-2; the D gene is possibly TRBD1 (5 bases). Trimming removed 2 bases at V and 4 bases at J, with 15 bases between. Germline V gives CDR1 SGHTA, CDR2 FQGNSA. The CDR3 covers 16 residues. This CDR3 is CASSLQGEGTGNTIYF. CDR3 nucleotides: TGTGCCAGCAGCTTACAGGGTGAGGGAACCGGAAACACCATATATTTT.

The CDR3 here is CASSRTGSGANVLTF. DNA for the CDR3: TGTGCCAGCAGTCGGACAGGCTCTGGGGCCAACGTCCTGACTTTC. The gene calls are TRBV6-2 or TRBV6-3 and TRBJ2-6; 7 bases fit TRBD1. V shed 5 bases, J shed 0 bases, and the junction held 1 base outside the gene matches. Germline lookup yields CDR1 MNHEY and CDR2 SVGEGT. This CDR3 spans 15 amino acids.

This chain uses TRBV7-6 with TRBJ2-5, with 9 bases fitting TRBD1. Unmatched junction bases numbered 12, after V lost 5 bases and J lost 2 bases. Germline CDR1 SGHVS, CDR2 FNYEAQ. The length of the CDR3 is 17 residues. CDR3: CASSPTGGLSPQETQYF. CDR3 nucleotide sequence: TGTGCCAGCAGCCCTACAGGGGGCCTATCACCTCAAGAGACCCAGTACTTC.

The chain recombines TRBV18 with TRBJ2-7, with 14 positions matching TRBD2. The CDR3 consists of 17 residues. The V gene end was trimmed by 4 bases and the J gene end by 9 bases; junction bases not matched to a gene: 14. Per germline, CDR1 KGHSH and CDR2 LQKENI. CDR3 region: CASSLRGTSGGPNGQYF. Here the CDR3 DNA reads TGTGCCAGCTCACTCAGGGGGACTAGCGGGGGCCCCAACGGGCAGTACTTC.

The V and J genes are TRBV28 and TRBJ2-7; D uncertain. This CDR3 spans 11 amino acids. Germline V gene sequence: CDR1 MDHEN, CDR2 SYDVKM. Trimming cost V 4 bases and J 7 bases, with 8 bases left between them. The CDR3 region is CASSSPREQYF. The DNA of the CDR3 is TGTGCCAGCAGTTCACCACGAGAGCAGTACTTC.

CDR3 loop: CASSSEGLADFYSYNEQFF. CDR3 coding DNA: TGTGCCAGCAGCTCGGAGGGACTAGCGGATTTTTACTCCTACAATGAGCAGTTCTTC. The chain combines TRBV5-4 with TRBJ2-1, with 11 bases that match TRBD2. Germline V gives CDR1 SGHNT, CDR2 YYREEE (reference sequence). This CDR3 contains 19 residues. After removal of 3 bases from V and 0 bases from J, the junction contained 11 bases not matched to a gene.

The chain joins TRBV28 to TRBJ2-5; 7 nucleotides align to TRBD2. The CDR3 has 18 residues. V shed 3 bases, J shed 0 bases, and the junction held 13 bases outside the gene matches. The germline V gene has CDR1 MDHEN and CDR2 SYDVKM. The CDR3 DNA reads TGTGCCAGCAGTTTCGATTCTTGGGCGGGAGAACACCAAGAGACCCAGTACTTC. It is translated as CASSFDSWAGEHQETQYF.

The genes are TRBV7-2 and TRBJ1-1; TRBD1 might be the D (5 bases). The CDR3 covers 14 residues. Germline CDR1 and CDR2: SGHTA and FQGNSA. The V end lost 0 bases, the J end lost 5 bases, and 10 bases lay between the germline ends. Here the CDR3 DNA reads TGTGCCAGCAGCTTAGCGGGGGGGGGAACTGAAGCTTTCTTT. Translated: CASSLAGGGTEAFF.

The chain is built from TRBV7-2 and TRBJ2-7; 15 nucleotides match TRBD2. The V gene's germline CDR1 is SGHTA and CDR2 FQGNSA. This CDR3 comprises 17 residues. The ends lost 4 bases at V and 2 bases at J; junction bases unmatched: 6. The DNA of the CDR3 is TGTGCCAGCAGCTCAAGACGGACTAGCGGGGGGGCCTACGAGCAGTACTTC. Translation gives CASSSRRTSGGAYEQYF. Looking up the rest from reference TRBV7-2 and TRBJ2-7 gives the full variable domain: GAGVSQSPSNKVTEKGKDVELRCDPISGHTALYWYRQSLGQGLEFLIYFQGNSAPDKSGLPSDRFSAERTGGSVSTLTIQRTQQEDSAVYLCASSSRRTSGGAYEQYFGPGTRLTVT.

The chain links TRBV29-1 to TRBJ2-7; 14 bases line up with TRBD2. CDR3 length: 16 residues. Germline loops: CDR1 SQVTM, CDR2 ANQGSEA. V trimming: 7 bases; J trimming: 4 bases; junction bases outside the gene matches: 12. The CDR3 nucleotides read TGCAGCGCGTCCTCTCCGGGGACTAGCGGGAGTTACGAGCAGTACTTC. Translated, it gives CSASSPGTSGSYEQYF.

The CDR3 loop is CASSLGQGGEKLFF. In DNA form, the CDR3 reads TGCGCCAGCAGCCTGGGACAGGGCGGTGAAAAACTGTTTTTT. The chain joins TRBV4-1 to TRBJ1-4; TRBD1 matches at 9 bases. J gave up 7 bases and V 4 bases, and 4 bases lay outside the gene matches. This CDR3 region has 14 residues. Germline-derived CDR1 and CDR2 are MGHRA and YSYEKL.

The CDR3 nucleotides read TGCAGTGCTAGTTTAGCTTACCACAATGAGCAGTTCTTC. This codes for CSASLAYHNEQFF. The rearrangement links TRBV20-1 to TRBJ2-1; unclear D gene. CDR1 is DFQATT and CDR2 is SNEGSKA in the germline V gene (reference sequence). There are 13 residues in the CDR3. Trimming took off 3 bases at V and 5 bases at J, with 11 bases between the two ends.

The V call is TRBV20-1, the J call TRBJ2-2; TRBD2 agrees at 8 bases. The J segment lost 5 bases and the V segment lost 3 bases, leaving 8 bases of the junction unmatched. The CDR3 contains 15 residues. Germline V gene sequence: CDR1 DFQATT, CDR2 SNEGSKA (reference sequence). The CDR3 sequence is CSASQGAGVTGELFF. The CDR3 region has the DNA TGCAGTGCTAGTCAGGGAGCGGGAGTAACCGGGGAGCTGTTTTTT.

This clone appeared once. The genes are TRBV9 and TRBJ2-1; TRBD2 agrees at 13 bases. The CDR3 totals 13 residues. Germline assignment: CDR1 SGDLS and CDR2 YYNGEE. The V and J ends lost 3 bases and 10 bases, in that order; junction bases with no gene match: 1. Written as DNA, the CDR3 is TGTGCCAGCAGCGAGGGACTAGCGGGGGAGCAGTTCTTC. Translating gives CASSEGLAGEQFF.

This chain joins TRBV7-9 and TRBJ1-2, with D maybe TRBD1 (6 bases). CDR3 length equals 14 residues. With 2 bases removed from V and 6 bases from J, the gap between germline ends came to 13 bases. CDR1 is SEHNR, CDR2 FQNEAQ, per germline (reference sequence). CDR3 loop: CASSLLQGGDGYTF. The CDR3 bases are TGTGCCAGCAGCTTACTACAGGGCGGGGATGGCTACACCTTC. Looking up the rest from reference TRBV7-9 and TRBJ1-2 gives the full variable domain: DTGVSQNPRHKITKRGQNVTFRCDPISEHNRLYWYRQTLGQGPEFLTYFQNEAQLEKSRLLSDRFSAERPKGSFSTLEIQRTEQGDSAMYLCASSLLQGGDGYTFGSGTRLTVV.

The chain uses TRBV13 and TRBJ1-2, with D uncertain. Trimming took 5 bases from V and 4 from J, leaving 26 bases between them. The length of the CDR3 is 18 residues. From germline, CDR1 is PRHDT and CDR2 FYEKMQ (reference sequence). CDR3 nucleotide sequence: TGTGCCAGCAGCCATTGGGCACGAGCCCTCCAGACCCCCTATGGCTACACCTTC. As protein: CASSHWARALQTPYGYTF.

The chain has TRBV5-6 and TRBJ2-1; 7 positions match TRBD2. The CDR3 loop spans 17 amino acids. Unmatched junction bases numbered 12, after V lost 2 bases and J lost 4 bases. The germline CDR1 and CDR2 sequences are SGHDT and YYEEEE. CDR3 DNA sequence: TGTGCCAGCAGCTTTGGGAGACTTAGCGGGCTGTACAATGAGCAGTTCTTC. Its protein is CASSFGRLSGLYNEQFF.

This clone has just a few counts. The V and J genes are TRBV3-1 (or the pseudogene TRBV3-2) and TRBJ1-3; perhaps TRBD1 as D (5 bases). CDR1 is LGHDT, CDR2 YNNKEL, per germline (reference sequence). This CDR3 comprises 15 residues. The V end lost 1 base, the J end lost 0 bases, and 7 bases lay between the germline ends. The CDR3 loop reads CASSQADNSGNTIYF. CDR3 nucleotide sequence: TGTGCCAGCAGCCAAGCGGACAACTCTGGAAACACCATATATTTT.

The gene calls are TRBV7-9 and TRBJ1-2; TRBD1 is a possible D gene (5 bases). This CDR3 has 15 amino acids. Germline V gives CDR1 SEHNR, CDR2 FQNEAQ (reference sequence). The V gene lost 1 base and the J gene lost 3 bases, with 12 bases spanning the gap. CDR3: CASSLEEGGDYGYTF. The DNA for the CDR3 is TGTGCCAGCAGCTTAGAGGAGGGAGGGGACTATGGCTACACCTTC. Using reference TRBV7-9 and TRBJ1-2 for the parts outside the CDR3, the full variable domain is DTGVSQNPRHKITKRGQNVTFRCDPISEHNRLYWYRQTLGQGPEFLTYFQNEAQLEKSRLLSDRFSAERPKGSFSTLEIQRTEQGDSAMYLCASSLEEGGDYGYTFGSGTRLTVV.